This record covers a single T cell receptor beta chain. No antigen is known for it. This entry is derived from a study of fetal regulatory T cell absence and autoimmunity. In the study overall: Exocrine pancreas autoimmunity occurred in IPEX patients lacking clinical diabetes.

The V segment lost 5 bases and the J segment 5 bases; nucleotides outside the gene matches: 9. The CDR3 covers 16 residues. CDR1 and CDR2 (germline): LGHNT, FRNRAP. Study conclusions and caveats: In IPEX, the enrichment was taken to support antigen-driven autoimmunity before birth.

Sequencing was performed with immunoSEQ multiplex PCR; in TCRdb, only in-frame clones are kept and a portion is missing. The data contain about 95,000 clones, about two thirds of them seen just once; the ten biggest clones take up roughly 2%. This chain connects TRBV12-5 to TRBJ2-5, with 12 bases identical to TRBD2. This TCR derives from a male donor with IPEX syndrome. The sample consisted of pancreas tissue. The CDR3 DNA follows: TGTGCTAGTGGTCCCCCGACTAGCGGGAGACGCGAGACCCAGTACTTC. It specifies CASGPPTSGRRETQYF.